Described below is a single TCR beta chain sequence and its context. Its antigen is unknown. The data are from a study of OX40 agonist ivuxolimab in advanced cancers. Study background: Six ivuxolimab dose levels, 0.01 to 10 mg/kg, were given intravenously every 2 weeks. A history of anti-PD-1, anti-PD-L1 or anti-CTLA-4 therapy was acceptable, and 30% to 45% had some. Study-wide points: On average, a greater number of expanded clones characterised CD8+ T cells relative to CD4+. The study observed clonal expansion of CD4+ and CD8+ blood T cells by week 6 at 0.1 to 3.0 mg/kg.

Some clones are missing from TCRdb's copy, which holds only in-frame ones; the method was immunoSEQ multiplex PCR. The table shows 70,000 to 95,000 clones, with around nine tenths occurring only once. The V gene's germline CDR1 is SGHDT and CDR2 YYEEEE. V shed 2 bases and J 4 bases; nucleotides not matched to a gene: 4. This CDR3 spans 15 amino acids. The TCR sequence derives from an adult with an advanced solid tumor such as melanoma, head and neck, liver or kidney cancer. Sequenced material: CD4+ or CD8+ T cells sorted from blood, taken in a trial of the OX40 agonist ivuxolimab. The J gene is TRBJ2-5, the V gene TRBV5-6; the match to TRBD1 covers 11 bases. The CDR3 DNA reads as TGTGCCAGCAGCTTAGGGGGACAGGGGGGAGAGACCCAGTACTTC. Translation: CASSLGGQGGETQYF.